Listed below are T cell receptor beta chains from one sample, sequenced in a study of blood T cell repertoires in COVID-19. The repertoire was sequenced with immunoSEQ multiplex PCR; TCRdb's copy has only in-frame clones and lacks some. The sample consists of around 23,000 clones, approximately 72% of them appearing once. Material for sequencing was peripheral blood. Receptors were obtained from a man in his fifties with COVID-19, enrolled during active disease. Each CDR3 is given with its conserved first and last residue. The order of the fields is D gene, J gene, clone size, V gene, CDR3 protein, CDR3 DNA. The D gene is left open where the match is weak. Clone sizes are given selectively: once, few, many, or a class where the clone is expanded.

NA,TRBJ1-3,NA,TRBV5-8,CASSLYTLSGNTIYF,TGTGCCAGCAGCTTATACACGCTCTCTGGAAACACCATATATTTT
NA,TRBJ1-3,few,TRBV12-5,CASGLGVSGNTIYF,TGTGCTAGTGGTTTAGGGGTCTCTGGAAACACCATATATTTT
TRBD1,TRBJ1-1,NA,TRBV29-1,CSVRGQGAFEAFF,TGCAGCGTTAGGGGACAGGGGGCATTTGAAGCTTTCTTT
NA,TRBJ1-2,few,TRBV5-5,CASSPQANYGYTF,TGTGCCAGCAGCCCTCAGGCAAACTATGGCTACACCTTC
NA,TRBJ2-2,NA,TRBV5-1,CASSPRGQAYTGELFF,TGCGCCAGCAGTCCCCGTGGCCAGGCCTACACCGGGGAGCTGTTTTTT
TRBD2,TRBJ2-3,NA,TRBV7-3,CASSPSGGRGDTQYF,TGTGCCAGCAGCCCTAGCGGGGGCCGGGGAGATACGCAGTATTTT
NA,TRBJ2-3,NA,TRBV10-3,CAISSEGGTDTQYF,TGTGCCATCAGTTCGGAGGGCGGCACAGATACGCAGTATTTT
NA,TRBJ1-2,NA,TRBV15,CATSRETGDNYGYTF,TGTGCCACCAGCAGAGAAACAGGCGATAACTATGGCTACACCTTC
NA,TRBJ2-1,NA,TRBV2,CASSEQKEQFF,TGTGCCAGCAGTGAGCAGAAAGAGCAGTTCTTC
TRBD2,TRBJ2-1,NA,TRBV28,CASSLTSGGTYNEQFF,TGTGCCAGCAGTTTGACTAGCGGGGGCACCTACAATGAGCAGTTCTTC
NA,TRBJ2-4,NA,TRBV4-1,CASSHPGRRGNIQYF,TGCGCCAGCAGCCACCCCGGCAGGAGGGGAAACATTCAGTACTTC
NA,TRBJ1-3,once,TRBV5-1,CASYLTAGNTIYF,TGCGCCAGCTATCTCACCGCGGGAAACACCATATATTTT
NA,TRBJ2-5,few,TRBV29-1,CSVEPSRSRQTQYF,TGCAGCGTTGAACCTTCCCGGAGTCGGCAGACCCAGTACTTC
NA,TRBJ1-6,NA,TRBV9,CASSLWAGPGSPLHF,TGTGCCAGCAGCCTGTGGGCAGGGCCGGGTTCACCCCTCCACTTT
TRBD1,TRBJ2-1,once,TRBV7-8,CASSLYRGILYNEQFF,TGTGCCAGCAGCTTATACAGGGGCATCCTTTACAATGAGCAGTTCTTC
TRBD2,TRBJ2-1,NA,TRBV3-1/TRBV3-2,CASSQQSGRRYEQFF,TGTGCCAGCAGCCAACAGAGCGGGAGAAGATATGAGCAGTTCTTC
TRBD1,TRBJ2-7,NA,TRBV28,CASSFPITDRFSYEQYF,TGTGCCAGCAGTTTCCCAATAACGGACAGGTTCTCCTACGAGCAGTACTTC
TRBD2,TRBJ2-2,NA,TRBV6-4,CASSEAGGDTGELFF,TGTGCCAGCAGTGAGGCGGGAGGCGACACCGGGGAGCTGTTTTTT
TRBD1,TRBJ1-2,NA,TRBV5-1,CASSLAGDRAFYGYTF,TGCGCCAGCAGCTTGGCGGGGGACAGGGCTTTTTATGGCTACACCTTC
NA,TRBJ2-5,once,TRBV7-6,CASSLAPETVETQYF,TGTGCCAGCAGCTTAGCTCCCGAGACAGTAGAGACCCAGTACTTC